The present T cell receptor (beta chain) was sequenced within a study of spatial heterogeneity in lung cancer. Turning to the study itself: TCR transcript abundance in tumor regions was strongly correlated with the T cell module score obtained from matched bulk RNA-seq. Raw sequencing reads included, on average, more than ten appearances of each unique TCR and UMI combination.

The library protocol tagged each TCR cDNA with a unique molecular identifier. MiXCR, applied by TCRdb to the 5' RACE reads, yields one record per CDR3 protein. The data show 3,800 or so distinct CDR3 sequences, roughly 4.8% seen once. The sample's time point: sample taken at primary tumor resection. Around 68 TRACERx patients with early, untreated non-small cell lung cancer donated samples. By its share, this clonotype is large. Its antigen is not known. Whole-study results and caveats: Intratumoral expanded alpha and beta TCR counts were found to track tumor mutation counts.

Germline CDR1 SGHRS, CDR2 YFSETQ. The ends were cut back, 2 bases at V and 0 bases at J, with 13 bases in the middle. This CDR3 contains 16 residues. The chain links TRBV5-1 to TRBJ2-3; D tentatively reads TRBD1 or TRBD2 (5 bases each). The receptor was isolated from a female donor with early-stage non-small cell lung cancer. This specimen was lung tumor tissue, taken at surgery. Here the CDR3 reads CASSFWGSASTDTQYF. CDR3 DNA sequence: TGCGCCAGCAGCTTTTGGGGGAGCGCGAGCACAGATACGCAGTATTTT.